This passage covers 28 T cell receptor beta chains from one sample sequenced in a study of T cell responses to AZD1222 COVID-19 vaccine. This table comes from immunoSEQ multiplex PCR, and its TCRdb copy is limited to in-frame clones, with some not included. The repertoire consists of 86,000 or so clones, with approximately 86% occurring once and the leading ten covering roughly 5.6%. The sample here was peripheral blood, taken 28 days after the second AZD1222 dose. The receptor source for this set is an adult who received the AZD1222 COVID-19 vaccine.

The chain couples TRBV18 to TRBJ2-6; 8 bases map to TRBD1. The CDR3 length is 18 residues. The V gene end was trimmed by 4 bases and the J gene end by 2 bases; junction bases not matched to a gene: 10. Germline lookup yields CDR1 KGHSH and CDR2 LQKENI. CDR3 sequence (DNA): TGTGCCAGCTCACTTACAGGGGGAATTCTCCCTGGGGCCAACGTCCTGACTTTC. It codes for CASSLTGGILPGANVLTF.

This sequence joins TRBV28 and TRBJ1-4, with no clear D. The germline V gene encodes CDR1 MDHEN and CDR2 SYDVKM. Trimming shortened V by 11 bases and J by 0 bases, and 10 bases separated the two germline ends. This CDR3 comprises 13 residues. CDR3: CAFAAATNEKLFF. As DNA, the CDR3 is TGTGCCTTCGCCGCGGCAACTAATGAAAAACTGTTTTTT.

The chain is built from TRBV3-1 (or the pseudogene TRBV3-2) and TRBJ2-2, with D possibly TRBD1 on 6 matching bases. The CDR3 runs to 14 residues. The germline V and J ends were trimmed by 7 bases and 5 bases, with 14 bases remaining between them. CDR1 LGHDT and CDR2 YNNKEL come from the germline V gene (reference sequence). CDR3: CASIKQGGTGELFF. The CDR3 region has the DNA TGTGCCAGCATTAAACAGGGCGGAACCGGGGAGCTGTTTTTT.

As DNA, the CDR3 is TGTGCCAGCAGTTACGGGACTTCCATGGGCTACGAGCAGTACTTC. Amino acid sequence: CASSYGTSMGYEQYF. This chain connects TRBV6-6 to TRBJ2-7, with a weak D call TRBD2 (6 bases). CDR1 is MNHNY and CDR2 is SVGAGI in the germline V gene (reference sequence). V was cut by 2 bases and J by 3 bases, with 14 bases left in between. The CDR3 spans 15 residues.

The V gene is TRBV10-3, the J gene TRBJ1-2; TRBD1 matches 10 bases. Germline CDR1 reads ENHRY; CDR2 reads SYGVKD. Trimming removed 2 bases from V and 8 bases from J; junction bases left unmatched: 5. The CDR3 contains 14 residues. CDR3 DNA sequence: TGTGCCATCAGTGAGGGGACAGGGGTTGGAGGCTACACCTTC. This translates into CAISEGTGVGGYTF.

The count of this clone is one. The J gene is TRBJ1-1, the V gene TRBV19; TRBD1 aligns across 7 bases. V lost 6 bases, J lost 7 bases, and 26 bases stayed unmatched. The CDR3 contains 19 residues. Germline CDR1 is LNHDA and CDR2 is SQIVND (reference sequence). The chain's CDR3 is CASSAINKGGRTGDHEAFF. The CDR3 region has the DNA TGTGCCAGTAGCGCGATTAACAAGGGGGGTAGGACAGGAGATCATGAAGCTTTCTTT.

The rearrangement uses TRBV6-5 and TRBJ1-2; 10 nucleotides agree with TRBD1. V shed 6 bases, J shed 8 bases, and the junction held 9 bases outside the gene matches. The V gene's germline CDR1 is MNHEY and CDR2 SVGAGI. The CDR3 has 14 residues. The CDR3 DNA is TGTGCCAGCAGCCCCCCGGGACAGGGGATCGGCTACACCTTC. Translated, it gives CASSPPGQGIGYTF.

The chain has TRBV7-3 and TRBJ2-6; D remains unclear. The CDR3 has 16 residues. Germline V gene data show CDR1 as SGHTA and CDR2 as FQGTGA. Trimming shortened V by 4 bases and J by 0 bases, and 10 bases separated the two germline ends. The CDR3 DNA is TGTGCCAGCAGCTCCTCTTGGGGCTCTGGGGCCAACGTCCTGACTTTC. Its protein is CASSSSWGSGANVLTF.

The chain recombines TRBV28 with TRBJ1-3; D is ambiguous. The CDR3 has 15 amino acids. V dropped 5 bases and J dropped 0 bases, with 11 bases sitting between them. Germline lookup yields CDR1 MDHEN and CDR2 SYDVKM. The CDR3 loop is CASSARGGSGNTIYF. As DNA, the CDR3 is TGTGCCAGCAGTGCCAGAGGAGGCTCTGGAAACACCATATATTTT.

The J gene is TRBJ2-7, the V gene TRBV3-1 (or the pseudogene TRBV3-2); 8 nucleotides align to TRBD2. Germline CDR1 LGHDT, CDR2 YNNKEL (reference sequence). This CDR3 region has 14 residues. Trimming took 6 bases from V and 6 from J; bases not matched to a gene: 10. The CDR3, as DNA: TGTGCCAGCAGACCCGGGACTAGAGTGCTCGAGCAGTACTTC. Translation: CASRPGTRVLEQYF.

The chain carries TRBV3-1 (or the pseudogene TRBV3-2) and TRBJ2-2; the match to TRBD2 covers 10 bases. The V gene end was trimmed by 4 bases and the J gene end by 6 bases; junction bases not matched to a gene: 20. The CDR3 spans 20 residues. CDR1 is LGHDT and CDR2 is YNNKEL in the germline V gene (reference sequence). The DNA for the CDR3 is TGTGCCAGCAGCCCCCTTAGGAGGACTAGCGGCGGAGGTTGGTCCGGGGAGCTGTTTTTT. Its translation: CASSPLRRTSGGGWSGELFF.

As for this clone: Its ends do not fully match the called genes, so a read error is possible. The chain joins TRBV10-3 to TRBJ2-7, with TRBD1 as a possible D gene (6 bases). The length of the CDR3 is 12 residues. Germline V gene sequence: CDR1 ENHRY, CDR2 SYGVKD. CDR3 in DNA: TGCGTGGTGGGATCACAGGGATACGAGCAGTACTTC. It specifies CVVGSQGYEQYF.

CDR3 nucleotides: TGTGCCAGCAGAGATACAGGGAGCGGAAACACCATATATTTT. Its translation: CASRDTGSGNTIYF. J is TRBJ1-3 and V is TRBV27; possible D gene TRBD1, 6 bases. Germline V gene sequence: CDR1 MNHEY, CDR2 SMNVEV (reference sequence). This CDR3 comprises 14 residues. Between the trimmed V and J ends, which lost 6 bases and 4 bases, there was a span of 13 bases.

This clone was picked up one time. This sequence joins TRBV11-3 and TRBJ2-7, with D tentatively TRBD1 or TRBD2 (6 bases each). CDR1 and CDR2 (germline): SGHNT, YENEEA. The CDR3 has 13 amino acids. V was clipped by 1 base and J by 6 bases, with 10 bases between them. The CDR3, as DNA: TGTGCCAGCAGCTTAGGAGGGGGGCGCGAGCAGTACTTC. This sequence encodes CASSLGGGREQYF.

This clone was recorded only once. The V and J genes are TRBV7-9 and TRBJ2-7; D is possibly TRBD2 (6 bases). The CDR3 sequence is 17 residues long. Germline V gene data show CDR1 as SEHNR and CDR2 as FQNEAQ (reference sequence). With 4 bases removed from V and 0 bases from J, the gap between germline ends came to 19 bases. The CDR3: CASSSPPPEGYSYEQYF. For the CDR3, the DNA is TGTGCCAGCAGCTCCCCACCGCCGGAGGGTTACTCCTACGAGCAGTACTTC. Combining the CDR3 with reference TRBV7-9 and TRBJ2-7 gives the whole variable domain DTGVSQNPRHKITKRGQNVTFRCDPISEHNRLYWYRQTLGQGPEFLTYFQNEAQLEKSRLLSDRFSAERPKGSFSTLEIQRTEQGDSAMYLCASSSPPPEGYSYEQYFGPGTRLTVT.

V usage is TRBV27 and J usage is TRBJ1-1; 7 bases fit TRBD1. J lost 5 bases, V lost 7 bases, and 10 bases had no gene match. This CDR3 has 14 amino acids. Germline-derived CDR1 and CDR2 are MNHEY and SMNVEV (reference sequence). The CDR3 sequence: CASNQQGRRTEAFF. The CDR3 DNA follows: TGTGCCAGCAACCAACAGGGGAGGAGGACTGAAGCTTTCTTT.

CDR3 loop: CASSLAVGRGSNQPQHF. DNA for the CDR3: TGTGCCAGCAGCTTAGCTGTCGGCAGGGGAAGCAATCAGCCCCAGCATTTT. This sequence joins TRBV7-9 and TRBJ1-5, with a possible D match to TRBD1 (6 bases). The CDR3 runs 17 residues. In germline, CDR1 is SEHNR, CDR2 FQNEAQ (reference sequence). V lost 0 bases and J lost 1, with 13 bases in between.

The chain links TRBV2 to TRBJ2-1; D remains ambiguous. Trimming cost V 4 bases and J 12 bases, with 7 bases left between them. Germline V CDR1 and CDR2: SNHLY, FYNNEI. The CDR3 is 10 residues long. CDR3 sequence (DNA): TGTGCCAGCAGTGTCAAGGGGCAGTTCTTC. Residues: CASSVKGQFF.

This clone showed up just a few times. The chain couples TRBV7-9 to TRBJ2-1; TRBD2 matches 8 bases. Unmatched junction bases numbered 15, after V lost 5 bases and J lost 9 bases. CDR1 SEHNR and CDR2 FQNEAQ come from the germline V gene (reference sequence). The CDR3 is 16 amino acids. The CDR3 spells CASSVDPGLGFTEQFF. CDR3 nucleotide sequence: TGTGCCAGCAGCGTGGACCCGGGACTAGGGTTTACTGAGCAGTTCTTC.

This chain links TRBV28 with TRBJ1-6, with D possibly matching TRBD1 (6 bases). The CDR3 is made up of 13 amino acids. Germline CDR1 MDHEN, CDR2 SYDVKM. V lost 6 bases, J lost 14 bases, and 17 bases lay in between. The CDR3: CASRGTPGASLHF. The CDR3 DNA reads TGTGCCAGCAGGGGGACACCTGGGGCATCCCTCCACTTT.

As regards this clone: The junction departs from germline at one end; a sequencing error may be responsible. The chain carries TRBV12-5 and TRBJ1-2, with 7 nucleotides matching TRBD1. The CDR3 is 10 residues long. Germline lookup yields CDR1 LGHNT and CDR2 FRNRAP. The CDR3 spells CASGWRTGDF. In nucleotides, the CDR3 is TGTGCTAGTGGTTGGCGGACAGGCGACTTC.

This clone was seen a single time. The V gene is TRBV7-3, the J gene TRBJ2-1; TRBD1 matches 7 bases. The CDR3 totals 13 residues. The V segment lost 5 bases and the J segment 8 bases; nucleotides outside the gene matches: 6. Germline CDR1 SGHTA, CDR2 FQGTGA. The CDR3 sequence is CASSPYTGDEQFF. The CDR3 DNA reads TGTGCCAGCAGCCCATATACAGGGGATGAGCAGTTCTTC.

The rearrangement uses TRBV7-2 and TRBJ2-3; D perhaps matches TRBD1 (6 bases). Germline CDR1 and CDR2: SGHTA and FQGNSA. With 4 bases removed from V and 0 bases from J, the gap between germline ends came to 8 bases. CDR3 length equals 14 residues. CDR3 amino acids: CASSWDTSTDTQYF. The CDR3 DNA reads TGTGCCAGCAGCTGGGACACAAGCACAGATACGCAGTATTTT.

V and J are TRBV28 and TRBJ1-2, with D unresolved. The CDR3 has 14 residues. V lost 2 bases and J 4 bases, leaving 11 bases between the germline ends. Germline CDR1 MDHEN, CDR2 SYDVKM. CDR3: CASSLGTHPYGYTF. CDR3 nucleotides: TGTGCCAGCAGTTTAGGTACCCACCCCTATGGCTACACCTTC.

This clone occurred once. The chain uses TRBV6-2 or TRBV6-3 and TRBJ1-5; 7 positions agree with TRBD1. CDR1 MNHEY and CDR2 SVGEGT come from the germline V gene. V gave up 6 bases and J gave up 11 bases; unmatched junction bases: 16. This CDR3 has 15 residues. CDR3 sequence: CASSSEGAHIRSQHF. In DNA, the CDR3 is TGTGCCAGCAGCTCGGAGGGGGCCCATATCCGGTCCCAGCATTTT.

This chain joins TRBV14 and TRBJ2-3; 9 nucleotides match TRBD1. Germline V CDR1 and CDR2: SGHDN, FVKESK. After removal of 4 bases from V and 4 bases from J, the junction contained 9 bases not matched to a gene. The CDR3 spans 16 residues. The CDR3 sequence is CASSPGTGGRADTQYF. DNA of the CDR3: TGTGCCAGCAGCCCAGGAACAGGGGGCCGGGCAGATACGCAGTATTTT.

Only one count was recorded for this clone. The rearrangement uses TRBV9 and TRBJ1-2; a weak D match, TRBD1 (5 bases). This CDR3 is 15 amino acids long. Germline CDR1 is SGDLS and CDR2 is YYNGEE. The V gene lost 0 bases and the J gene lost 4 bases, with 13 bases spanning the gap. CDR3: CASSVGRQGGYGYTF. The CDR3 DNA reads TGTGCCAGCAGCGTAGGTCGGCAGGGTGGCTATGGCTACACCTTC.

This clone is a singleton in its sample. The chain couples TRBV18 to TRBJ1-5; D gene ambiguous. Trimming shortened V by 2 bases and J by 0 bases, and 8 bases separated the two germline ends. The CDR3 extends over 15 amino acids. Germline CDR1 and CDR2: KGHSH and LQKENI. The CDR3, as DNA: TGTGCCAGCTCACCAAGAGCTCATAGCAATCAGCCCCAGCATTTT. Its translation: CASSPRAHSNQPQHF.